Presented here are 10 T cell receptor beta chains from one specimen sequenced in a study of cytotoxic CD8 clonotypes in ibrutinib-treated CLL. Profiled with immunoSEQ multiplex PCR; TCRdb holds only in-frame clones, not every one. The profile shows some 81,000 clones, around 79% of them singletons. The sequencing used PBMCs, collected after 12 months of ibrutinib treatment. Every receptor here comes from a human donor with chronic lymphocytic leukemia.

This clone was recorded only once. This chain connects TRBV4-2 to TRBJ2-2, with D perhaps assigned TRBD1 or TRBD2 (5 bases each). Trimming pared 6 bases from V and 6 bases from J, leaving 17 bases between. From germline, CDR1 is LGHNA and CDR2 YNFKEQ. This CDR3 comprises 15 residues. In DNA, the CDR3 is TGTGCCAGCAGGGGCCCGGGACCCCTCCCCGGGGAGCTGTTTTTT. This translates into CASRGPGPLPGELFF.

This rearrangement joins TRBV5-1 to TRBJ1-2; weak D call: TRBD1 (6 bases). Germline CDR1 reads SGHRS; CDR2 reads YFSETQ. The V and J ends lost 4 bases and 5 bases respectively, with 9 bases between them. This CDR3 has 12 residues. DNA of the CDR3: TGCGCCAGCAGCCCCGGACAGTATGGCTACACCTTC. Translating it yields CASSPGQYGYTF.

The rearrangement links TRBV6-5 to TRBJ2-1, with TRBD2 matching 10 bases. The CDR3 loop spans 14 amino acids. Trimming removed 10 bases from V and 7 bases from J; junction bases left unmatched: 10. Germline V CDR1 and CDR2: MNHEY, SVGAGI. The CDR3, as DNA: TGTGCCACAACACTAGCGGGACCGCTTAATGAGCAGTTCTTC. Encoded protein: CATTLAGPLNEQFF.

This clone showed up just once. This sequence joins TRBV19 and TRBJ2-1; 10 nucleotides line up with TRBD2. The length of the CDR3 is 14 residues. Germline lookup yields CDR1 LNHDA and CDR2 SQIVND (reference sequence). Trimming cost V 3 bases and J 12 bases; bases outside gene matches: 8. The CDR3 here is CASSIGLAGAGQFF. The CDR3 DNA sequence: TGTGCCAGTAGTATTGGGCTAGCGGGAGCCGGGCAGTTCTTC. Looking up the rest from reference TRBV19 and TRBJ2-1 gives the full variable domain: DGGITQSPKYLFRKEGQNVTLSCEQNLNHDAMYWYRQDPGQGLRLIYYSQIVNDFQKGDIAEGYSVSREKKESFPLTVTSAQKNPTAFYLCASSIGLAGAGQFFGPGTRLTVL.

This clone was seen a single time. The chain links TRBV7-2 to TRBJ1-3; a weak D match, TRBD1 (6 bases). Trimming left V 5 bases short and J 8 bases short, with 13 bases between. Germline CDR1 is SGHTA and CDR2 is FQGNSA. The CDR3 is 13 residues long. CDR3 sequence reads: CASSPRTADTIYF. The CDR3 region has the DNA TGTGCCAGCAGCCCTCGGACAGCGGACACCATATATTTT.

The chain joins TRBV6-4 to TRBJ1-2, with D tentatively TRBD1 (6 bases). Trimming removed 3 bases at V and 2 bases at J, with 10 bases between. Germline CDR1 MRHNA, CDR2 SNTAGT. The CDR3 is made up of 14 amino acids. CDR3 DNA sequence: TGTGCCAGCAGTGAGGCAGGGGCAAACTATGGCTACACCTTC. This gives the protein CASSEAGANYGYTF.

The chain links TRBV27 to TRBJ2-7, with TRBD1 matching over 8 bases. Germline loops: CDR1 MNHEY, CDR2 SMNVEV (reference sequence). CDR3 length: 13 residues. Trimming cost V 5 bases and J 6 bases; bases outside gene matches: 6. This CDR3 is CASSPDRGGEQYF. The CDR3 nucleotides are TGTGCCAGCAGTCCCGACAGGGGTGGCGAGCAGTACTTC.

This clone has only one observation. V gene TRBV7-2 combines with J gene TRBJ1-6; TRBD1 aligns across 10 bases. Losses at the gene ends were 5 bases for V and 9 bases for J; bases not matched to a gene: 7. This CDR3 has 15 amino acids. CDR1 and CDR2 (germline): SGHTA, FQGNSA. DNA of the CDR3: TGTGCCAGCAGCCCCCACGGACAGGGGGGTTCACCCCTCCACTTT. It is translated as CASSPHGQGGSPLHF.

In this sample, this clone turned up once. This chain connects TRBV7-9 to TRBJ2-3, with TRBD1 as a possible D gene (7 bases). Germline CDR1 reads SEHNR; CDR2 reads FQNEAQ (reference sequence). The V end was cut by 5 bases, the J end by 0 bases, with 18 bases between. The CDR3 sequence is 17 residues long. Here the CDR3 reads CASSLRRDSPSTDTQYF. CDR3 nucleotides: TGTGCCAGCAGCCTCCGGAGGGACAGCCCTAGCACAGATACGCAGTATTTT.

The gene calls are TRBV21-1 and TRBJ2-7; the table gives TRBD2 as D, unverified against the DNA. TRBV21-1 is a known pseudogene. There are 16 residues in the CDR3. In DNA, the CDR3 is TGTGCCAGCAGCGCAGAACCGGGACTAGCGGGATACGAGCAGTACTTC. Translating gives CASSAEPGLAGYEQYF.